This T cell receptor beta chain comes out of a study of CD8+CD57+ T cells in acquired aplastic anemia. In the study overall: Each DNA sample taken from sorted CD4+ and CD8+ cells came to about 3 ug on average. Study results and caveats: There were about 27 CD8+ CDR3 sequences that occurred in both patients and controls.

To note about this clonotype: The antigen remains undetermined.

Genomic DNA, the template, was used for profiling of the TCR beta VDJ and CDR3. TCRdb re-called the reads with MiXCR, one entry per CDR3 protein. The sample carries just over 450,000 distinct CDR3 sequences, roughly a third recorded once. Before being chosen for sequencing, patients had shown CD8+CD57+ cell expansion by flow cytometry. Severe acquired aplastic anemia was the diagnosis recorded for all patients. Untreated patients provided the blood samples, with no therapy given before sampling. Germline V gene lookup returns CDR1 MGHRA and CDR2 YSYEKL. There are 15 residues in the CDR3. Trimming left V 1 base short and J 4 bases short, with 13 bases between.

The receptor was derived from a human donor with aplastic anemia. The rearrangement joins TRBV4-1 to TRBJ1-2, with D perhaps TRBD1 (5 bases). The material sequenced was sorted CD4+, CD8+, or CD8+CD57+ T cells (not recorded which) from PBMCs. The CDR3: CASSQGATDLYGYTF. DNA of the CDR3: TGCGCCAGCAGCCAAGGGGCGACAGACCTCTATGGCTACACCTTC.